These T cell receptor beta chains were read from a single sample in a study of T cells in Graves' hyperthyroidism and ophthalmopathy. TCRdb reanalysed the multiplex PCR reads using MiXCR and keeps one entry per CDR3 protein. Among about 50,000 distinct CDR3 sequences listed, around 50% were seen once. The sequenced sample was blood. These receptors originate from a woman aged 25 to 39 with Graves' ophthalmopathy. Each CDR3 is given with its conserved first and last residue. The D gene is left open where the match is weak. Only some rows state a clone size, as once, few, many or a class for expanded clones.

size	V	D	J	DNA	CDR3
.	TRBV7-9	TRBD1	TRBJ1-5	TGTGCCAGCAGCTTGTCAGGACAGGGGGCGCGGAATCAGCCCCAGCATTTT	CASSLSGQGARNQPQHF
.	TRBV12-3/TRBV12-4	.	TRBJ1-1	TGTGCCAGCAGTCAGACTAGCGGGAGTGGTTTGGACATAAACACTGAAGCTTTCTTT	CASSQTSGSGLDINTEAFF
many	TRBV20-1	TRBD1	TRBJ1-2	TGCAGTGCTGAAACGACAGGGGGAGGCTACACCTTC	CSAETTGGGYTF
many	TRBV12-3/TRBV12-4	.	TRBJ1-6	TGTGCCAGCACTCCCACTGGACAGACTAATTCACCCCTCCACTTT	CASTPTGQTNSPLHF
.	TRBV5-1	.	TRBJ1-5	TGCGCCAGCAGCTTGGTGGGGAAGATCAATCAGCCCCAGCATTTT	CASSLVGKINQPQHF
.	TRBV15	TRBD1	TRBJ1-5	TGTGCCGCCAGCAGCGGGACAGGGCCGGGCAATCAGCCCCAGCATTTT	CAASSGTGPGNQPQHF
many	TRBV12-3/TRBV12-4	.	TRBJ1-5	TGTGCCAGCAGCCCAAGTCGAGCAGGGCCTAGCAATCAGCCCCAGCATTTT	CASSPSRAGPSNQPQHF
.	TRBV4-2	TRBD1	TRBJ1-2	TGTGCCAGCAGCCAAGGGGGACAGGGGACAATGGTCTATGGCTACACCTTC	CASSQGGQGTMVYGYTF
.	TRBV7-3	TRBD2	TRBJ2-7	TGTGCCAGCAGCTTAGCGGGAGGGCTCCCCAACTACGAGCAGTACTTC	CASSLAGGLPNYEQYF
.	TRBV9	.	TRBJ1-2	TGTGCCAGCAGCCTCGGGGCGGATGGCTACACCTTC	CASSLGADGYTF
.	TRBV7-8	.	TRBJ1-1	TGTGCCAGCAGCTTAGATGAGGGGTCGAACACTGAAGCTTTCTTT	CASSLDEGSNTEAFF
many	TRBV6-6	.	TRBJ1-5	TGTGCCAGCAGTCCTCCTAAGCGGGCCCAGCATTTT	CASSPPKRAQHF
once	TRBV20-1	TRBD2	TRBJ2-5	TGCAGTGCTAGAGATCGCGGGTCACTACGGCCAGCGGGAGGGCCCCAGTACTTC	CSARDRGSLRPAGGPQYF
.	TRBV7-2	.	TRBJ2-4	TGTGCCAGCAGCTTAGGTCGGGGAGGCATTCAGTACTTC	CASSLGRGGIQYF
.	TRBV20-1	TRBD2	TRBJ2-3	TGCAGTGCTAGGGATAGCGGGAAACCTAGCACAGATACGCAGTATTTT	CSARDSGKPSTDTQYF
many	TRBV5-1	.	TRBJ2-1	TGCGCCAGCAGCTTTCAACACAATGAGCAGTTCTTC	CASSFQHNEQFF
many	TRBV20-1	.	TRBJ1-1	TGCAGTGCTCAAGACCGCAGAATGAACACTGAAGCTTTCTTT	CSAQDRRMNTEAFF
.	TRBV4-1	TRBD2	TRBJ2-1	TGCGCCAGCAGCCAGGAGTGGCGGGGGGGTTCGTATGAGCAGTTCTTC	CASSQEWRGGSYEQFF
.	TRBV20-1	TRBD2	TRBJ2-1	TGCAGTGCTAGACAAACTAGCGGCAATGAGCAGTTCTTC	CSARQTSGNEQFF
many	TRBV6-5	.	TRBJ1-2	TGTGCCAGCAGCGGACAGCCCGTCTATGGCTACACCTTC	CASSGQPVYGYTF
.	TRBV10-3	TRBD1	TRBJ1-5	TGTGCCATCAGTGAGTCGATACTGGGACAGGGGGGTCAGCCCCAGCATTTT	CAISESILGQGGQPQHF
many	TRBV28	.	TRBJ2-7	TGTGCCAGCAGTTTAAGGGACGGGTATTCCTACGAGCAGTACTTC	CASSLRDGYSYEQYF
many	TRBV5-1	.	TRBJ2-1	TGCGCCAGCAGCTTGGACGGATCGTTTAATGAGCAGTTCTTC	CASSLDGSFNEQFF
.	TRBV20-1	.	TRBJ1-5	TGCAGTGCTCCAATAGGGACTAGCGGGAGGGCCTACGAGCATTTT	CSAPIGTSGRAYEHF
many	TRBV30	.	TRBJ1-3	TGTGCCTGGAGTGCGGGAAACACCATATATTTT	CAWSAGNTIYF